This TCR beta chain stems from a study of shared clonotypes between healthy human individuals (dated by TCRdb to about 2020). In terms of the full investigation: The cohort included three men and a couple of women between 18 and 49 years of age. The study deeply sequenced blood TCR repertoires of five healthy adults to estimate repertoire size and the extent of clonotype sharing between individuals. Between about 0.94 and 8.9 billion PBMCs per donor were obtained by leukapheresis. Libraries were prepared and TCR repertoires were sequenced by different laboratories using diverse techniques, in order to increase sequencing depth and limit assay-specific biases.

What the work shows at the level of the full study, not this receptor alone: Pairwise subsampling led to the expectation that sequencing depth would affect the degree of clonotype sharing among donors. Sampling was restricted to blood, and TCR repertoires in tissue are likely to differ from TCR repertoires in blood. Because the study included only a small number of donors, the genetic and exposure-history diversity represented was limited.

The donors were healthy, HIV-negative adults who had no recently reported acute infections or vaccinations. All donors were Caucasian adults living in Nashville, Tennessee, USA. For unsorted samples, tens of millions of PBMCs were counted and genomic DNA was extracted with the QIAamp DNA Blood Mini kit. Blood was obtained by leukapheresis, after which PBMCs were separated by Ficoll-Histopaque density gradient centrifugation and cryopreserved in liquid nitrogen vapor phase. Using the deep immunoSEQ assay, TCR CDR3 regions were amplified from genomic DNA by multiplex PCR. Extracted genomic DNA from each cell subset was spread evenly across all wells of several immunoSEQ 96-well plates, with each plate serving as a replicate. Each replicate PCR for unsorted PBMC received about 0.3 ug genomic DNA, equal to around 30,000 T cell genomes. Unsorted PBMC genomic DNA was sequenced across ten immunoSEQ deep assay plates. Purified libraries were quantified with a Qubit 3.0 fluorometer, sized on a Bioanalyzer 2100, and re-quantified with the KAPA Library Quantification kit. Each immunoSEQ 96-well plate was sequenced on its own single-read 150-cycle Illumina NextSeq 550 flow cell. The original methods were these. The immunoSEQ output contained only junctional sequences without quality scores, so filtering could not match that applied to full-length reads. Sequences were annotated with PyIR, a Python wrapper for IgBLAST v1.9, using IMGT germline references to assign V/J genes and CDR3. Reads were filtered out if the reads had weak V/J assignments (E-value above 1e-6), no CDR3, stop codons, out-of-frame junctions, or ambiguous translated residues. V3J clonotypes were defined by identical inferred V gene, J gene, and CDR3 amino acid sequence. Percentage overlap between repertoires was calculated by dividing the number of shared unique clonotypes by the size of the smaller repertoire. Three approaches were used to assess repertoire richness: RTK rarefaction, the Chao1 estimator, and Recon v2.1 estimates of unobserved clonotypes. TCRdb carries this immuneACCESS record with in-frame sequences only. Its versions omit some clonotypes, under half of them owing to an unresolved V gene in the studies checked, with the rest unexplained. The V and J calls and the clone size are those of that table, but D and trimming were determined from the DNA. Within this sample are fewer than 550,000 clones, with 60% to 80% of them counted one time only. The ten most abundant clones make up 9.5% to 15% of the sample.

This clone was observed many times. No cognate antigen has been identified for it. No much larger clone exists at a distance of one base, and base qualities are not known. The cysteine opens and the phenylalanine closes a CDR3 of 13 amino acids. The sequence is cut down to CDR3 DNA, 39 bases in frame from base 1. The trim is 3 bases for V and 0 bases for J, with a gap of 8 bases between the germline ends. From a lookup of the germline V gene, CDR1 and CDR2 are SQVTM and ANQGSEA. Sequencing was performed on PBMCs. The TCR sequence derives from a woman aged 35 to 49 in good health. Some clones in this sample may be carry-over from other donors' samples. Recombination linked TRBV29-1 to TRBJ1-2; TRBD1 might be the D gene, on 6 matching bases. The sequenced DNA is TGCAGCGTTGAGGCAGGGGCTAACTATGGCTACACCTTC. Its protein product is CSVEAGANYGYTF.